This T cell receptor (beta chain) was retrieved from a study of blood T cell repertoires in COVID-19. Looking at the study overall: The analysed material was cDNA or gDNA that came from T cells, B-cell-depleted T cells, or PBMCs.

Losses at the gene ends were 4 bases for V and 2 bases for J; bases not matched to a gene: 4. Germline CDR1 and CDR2: SGHRS and YFSETQ. The CDR3 is made up of 15 amino acids. In the original analysis: It was from reference gene primer amplification that nucleated cell counts were estimated. Profiling relied on immunoSEQ multiplex PCR, and the TCRdb table lists in-frame clones only, not all of them. The V and J calls and the clone size are those of that table, but D and trimming were determined from the DNA. The sample yields 250,000 or so clones, 80% to 90% seen once. The genes are TRBV5-1 and TRBJ1-5; 9 nucleotides match TRBD1. Material: peripheral blood. The source is a woman aged 70-85 years with acute or convalescent COVID-19. CDR3 protein: CASSMGQGGNQPQHF. The CDR3 DNA follows: TGCGCCAGCAGCATGGGACAGGGAGGCAATCAGCCCCAGCATTTT.